Listed here are 2 T cell receptor beta chains from one sample, sequenced in a study of shared clonotypes between healthy human individuals. TCRdb's copy holds only in-frame clones and misses some; the assay was immunoSEQ multiplex PCR. The data contain millions of clones, 93% of them singletons. Sequencing was done on a sample of naive CD4+ T cells from PBMCs. Specified subset: CD45RA+ positively selected. The source of these receptors is a young man in good health. Some clones in this sample may be carry-over from other donors' samples.

The genes are TRBV6-1 and TRBJ1-2; D gene ambiguous. In germline, CDR1 is MNHNS, CDR2 SASEGT. CDR3 size: 14 residues. V was cut by 11 bases and J by 0 bases, with 16 bases left in between. The CDR3: CASQRQSSNYGYTF. The CDR3 bases are TGTGCCTCCCAGCGGCAGTCATCTAACTATGGCTACACCTTC.

The chain joins TRBV5-1 to TRBJ2-5; D call uncertain. The CDR3 has 14 amino acids. Germline CDR1 reads SGHRS; CDR2 reads YFSETQ. Deletions cut 1 base from V and 1 base from J, with 8 bases between. The CDR3 nucleotides are TGCGCCAGCAGCTTGATTGGGGTCCAAGAGACCCAGTACTTC. This translates into CASSLIGVQETQYF. Full variable domain (missing parts from reference TRBV5-1 and TRBJ2-5): KAGVTQTPRYLIKTRGQQVTLSCSPISGHRSVSWYQQTPGQGLQFLFEYFSETQRNKGNFPGRFSGRQFSNSRSEMNVSTLELGDSALYLCASSLIGVQETQYFGPGTRLLVL.